The rows below give T cell receptor beta chains drawn from one sample of a study of T cells in localized non-small cell lung cancer. TCRdb keeps only in-frame clones here, not all; method: immunoSEQ multiplex PCR. This sample has roughly 2,800 clones, with about 17% found just once. The source was lung tumor tissue, collected before any cancer treatment. These receptors all come from a woman aged 40-70 years with stage II lung adenocarcinoma. The CDR3 runs from the conserved cysteine through the conserved F or W. A D gene is named only where the DNA matches it firmly. A row's size may be missing; if present it is once, few, many or a size class.

J	size	D	length	V	CDR3	DNA
TRBJ1-2	NA	NA	17	TRBV23-1	CASSLVSGWGGSYGYTF	TGCGCCAGCAGCTTAGTGTCTGGTTGGGGGGGAAGTTATGGCTACACCTTC
TRBJ1-3	NA	NA	17	TRBV18	CASSPYLDRSSGNTIYF	TGTGCCAGCTCACCCTATCTAGACAGGAGCTCTGGAAACACCATATATTTT
TRBJ1-2	NA	NA	13	TRBV29-1	CSVALGGDYGYTF	TGCAGCGTCGCCCTGGGGGGAGACTATGGCTACACCTTC
TRBJ2-2	many	NA	12	TRBV9	CASSLSTGELFF	TGTGCCAGCAGCTTAAGCACCGGGGAGCTGTTTTTT
TRBJ2-1	NA	NA	17	TRBV28	CASSIEGGGAIYNEQFF	TGTGCCAGCAGCATAGAGGGGGGGGGCGCCATTTACAATGAGCAGTTCTTC
TRBJ1-2	medium-sized	NA	12	TRBV4-1	CASSQNTYGYTF	TGCGCCAGCAGCCAAAACACCTATGGCTACACCTTC
TRBJ2-3	few	NA	17	TRBV4-1	CASSQGDGGPSTDTQYF	TGCGCCAGCAGCCAAGGGGACGGGGGGCCCTCCACAGATACGCAGTATTTT
TRBJ2-2	NA	TRBD2	19	TRBV18	CASSPRGLAGGANTGELFF	TGTGCCAGCTCACCCCGGGGACTAGCGGGGGGCGCGAACACCGGGGAGCTGTTTTTT
TRBJ2-5	NA	NA	15	TRBV28	CASSLALSTQETQYF	TGTGCCAGCAGTTTGGCCCTCAGTACCCAAGAGACCCAGTACTTC
TRBJ1-5	medium-sized	TRBD1	14	TRBV11-3	CASSQRTGDQPQHF	TGTGCCAGCAGCCAAAGGACAGGGGATCAGCCCCAGCATTTT
TRBJ2-1	NA	TRBD2	16	TRBV5-1	CASSSGAGSSYNEQFF	TGCGCCAGCAGCTCGGGAGCGGGGAGCTCCTACAATGAGCAGTTCTTC
TRBJ2-3	medium-sized	NA	17	TRBV1	CTSSPDSGGPNTDTQYF	TGCACCAGCAGCCCAGATAGCGGGGGGCCGAACACAGATACGCAGTATTTT
TRBJ2-7	medium-sized	NA	12	TRBV28	CASTKADYEQYF	TGTGCCAGCACCAAGGCGGACTACGAGCAGTACTTC
TRBJ1-5	NA	TRBD1	13	TRBV6-8	CASSDRVNQPQHF	TGTGCCAGCAGTGACAGGGTCAATCAGCCCCAGCATTTT
TRBJ2-7	NA	NA	13	TRBV19	CASIDANSYEQYF	TGTGCCAGTATAGATGCAAACTCCTACGAGCAGTACTTC
TRBJ1-1	medium-sized	NA	15	TRBV11-3	CASSSQPTMNTEAFF	TGTGCCAGCAGCTCACAGCCCACCATGAACACTGAAGCTTTCTTT
TRBJ1-5	NA	NA	13	TRBV5-8	CASSPSRSQPQHF	TGTGCCAGCAGCCCCTCACGGAGCCAGCCCCAGCATTTT
TRBJ1-6	NA	NA	16	TRBV5-1	CASSTEALGTNSPLHF	TGCGCCAGCAGCACGGAAGCCCTAGGAACCAATTCACCCCTCCACTTT
TRBJ2-5	few	NA	16	TRBV11-3	CASSLLKGGSVETQYF	TGTGCCAGCAGCCTTCTAAAGGGGGGGTCCGTCGAGACCCAGTACTTC
TRBJ2-1	few	TRBD2	12	TRBV6-8	CASSYRGGEQFF	TGTGCCAGCAGTTACCGGGGAGGGGAGCAGTTCTTC
TRBJ1-2	NA	NA	15	TRBV18	CASSPEPNGHYGYTF	TGTGCCAGCTCACCCGAGCCAAATGGCCACTATGGCTACACCTTC
TRBJ1-5	few	TRBD1	16	TRBV28	CASSSFGDRVWQPQHF	TGTGCCAGCAGCTCCTTTGGGGACAGGGTCTGGCAGCCCCAGCATTTT
TRBJ1-1	few	NA	14	TRBV11-3	CASSAGLQGTEAFF	TGTGCCAGCAGCGCCGGGCTCCAGGGAACTGAAGCTTTCTTT
TRBJ2-1	NA	TRBD2	17	TRBV15	CATSSFGGASPYNEQFF	TGTGCCACCAGCAGTTTCGGGGGGGCCTCTCCCTACAATGAGCAGTTCTTC
TRBJ2-5	few	NA	15	TRBV11-3	CASSLGIRGEETQYF	TGTGCCAGCAGCTTGGGAATAAGAGGGGAGGAGACCCAGTACTTC
TRBJ1-4	NA	TRBD1	18	TRBV11-3	CASSPGGSSDRGPEKLFF	TGTGCCAGCAGCCCTGGAGGTAGTAGCGACAGGGGCCCTGAAAAACTGTTTTTT
TRBJ2-7	NA	NA	15	TRBV28	CASSPPRAVNYEQYF	TGTGCCAGCAGTCCCCCCCGAGCGGTAAACTACGAGCAGTACTTC